Presented here are 20 T cell receptor beta chains from one specimen sequenced in a study of T cells in Graves' hyperthyroidism and ophthalmopathy. RNA transcripts were the template for amplifying TCR beta CDR3 regions. The study used the HTBI primer set for a first-round RT-PCR of the TCR CDR3. One entry per CDR3 protein, called by TCRdb with MiXCR from the multiplex PCR reads. The data contain under 250,000 distinct CDR3 sequences, roughly 15% of them singletons. The material sequenced was blood. The receptor set was obtained from a man aged 50 to 59 with Graves' hyperthyroidism.

This clonotype was seen ten or more times. This chain uses TRBV12-3 or TRBV12-4 with TRBJ1-4; D not resolved. This CDR3 has 14 residues. Trimming left V 4 bases short and J 0 bases short, with 6 bases between. The CDR3 DNA reads as TGTGCCAGCAGTTCGACTGCAACTAATGAAAAACTGTTTTTT. It specifies CASSSTATNEKLFF.

This clonotype was counted a few times. J is TRBJ1-3 and V is TRBV7-6; D is unclear. The length of the CDR3 is 15 residues. V lost 5 bases, J lost 1 base, and 12 bases lay in between. Germline assignment: CDR1 SGHVS and CDR2 FNYEAQ. This CDR3 is CASSSRWGSGNTIYF. As DNA, the CDR3 is TGTGCCAGCAGCAGCCGGTGGGGTTCTGGAAACACCATATATTTT.

This clonotype was seen ten or more times. This sequence joins TRBV12-3 or TRBV12-4 and TRBJ2-1; 11 nucleotides align to TRBD2. The CDR3 runs 15 residues. The junction had 7 bases not matched to a gene; V was cut back by 5 bases and J by 7 bases. The CDR3 is CASSVGTSGANEQFF. CDR3 coding DNA: TGTGCCAGCAGTGTCGGGACTAGCGGAGCAAATGAGCAGTTCTTC.

The table lists this clonotype with many counts. The V and J genes are TRBV12-5 and TRBJ2-7; 7 bases line up with TRBD1. V dropped 3 bases and J dropped 3; count of bases not matched to a gene: 5. The CDR3 runs to 14 residues. CDR1 and CDR2 (germline): LGHNT, FRNRAP. In DNA, the CDR3 is TGTGCTAGTGGTTTAGACAGGGAAATCTACGAGCAGTACTTC. This sequence encodes CASGLDREIYEQYF.

This clonotype was seen many times. J is TRBJ2-5 and V is TRBV18, with 7 nucleotides matching TRBD1. Germline assignment: CDR1 KGHSH and CDR2 LQKENI. Trimming cost V 3 bases and J 2 bases; bases outside gene matches: 3. This CDR3 contains 14 residues. The CDR3 DNA is TGTGCCAGCTCACCCACGGACAGGCAAGAGACCCAGTACTTC. Translation gives CASSPTDRQETQYF.

The sample holds a few counts of this clonotype. V and J are TRBV6-1 and TRBJ2-7; D is undetermined. The CDR3 runs 13 residues. Germline loops: CDR1 MNHNS, CDR2 SASEGT. Trimming took 6 bases from V and 2 from J, leaving 11 bases between them. The CDR3 is CASSPSITYEQYF. The CDR3, as DNA: TGTGCCAGCAGCCCGTCCATCACCTACGAGCAGTACTTC.

This clonotype has at least ten counts. CDR3 DNA sequence: TGTGCCTGGAGTACCCGACACTCGACCTCTGGAAACACCATATATTTT. It is translated as CAWSTRHSTSGNTIYF. This chain connects TRBV30 to TRBJ1-3; no reliable D call. CDR1 is GTSNPN and CDR2 is SVGIG in the germline V gene (reference sequence). Trimming left V 2 bases short and J 0 bases short, with 14 bases between. This CDR3 spans 16 amino acids.

This clonotype was detected ten times or more. The rearrangement uses TRBV6-2 or TRBV6-3 and TRBJ2-7; no firm D call. With 11 bases removed from V and 1 base from J, the gap between germline ends came to 21 bases. The V gene's germline CDR1 is MNHEY and CDR2 SVGEGT. The CDR3 has 15 amino acids. The DNA of the CDR3 is TGTGCCGCTTCGAGAGAGCTCAGGCGTTCCTACGAGCAGTACTTC. Its translation is CAASRELRRSYEQYF.

This clonotype was recorded at least ten times. This sequence joins TRBV28 and TRBJ2-4; 8 nucleotides match TRBD1. The CDR3 has 14 residues. The V and J ends lost 5 bases and 8 bases, in that order; junction bases with no gene match: 8. Looked up from germline, CDR1 is MDHEN and CDR2 is SYDVKM. The CDR3 DNA is TGTGCCAGCAGTGTGACAGGGGTGAGCGACATTCAGTACTTC. Protein product: CASSVTGVSDIQYF.

This clonotype was observed many times. The rearrangement uses TRBV18 and TRBJ1-1; D not certain. Trimming shortened V by 3 bases and J by 1 base, and 9 bases separated the two germline ends. Germline loops: CDR1 KGHSH, CDR2 LQKENI. This CDR3 has 14 amino acids. CDR3 bases: TGTGCCAGCTCACCTTCCGTACGGAACACTGAAGCTTTCTTT. Its protein is CASSPSVRNTEAFF.

The gene calls are TRBV6-1 and TRBJ2-7; TRBD1 aligns across 10 bases. CDR3 size: 14 residues. With 6 bases clipped from V and 2 bases from J, the junction kept 4 bases outside the gene matches. Germline V gene lookup returns CDR1 MNHNS and CDR2 SASEGT. CDR3 region: CASSTGTGAYEQYF. The CDR3 nucleotides are TGTGCCAGCAGCACCGGGACAGGGGCCTACGAGCAGTACTTC.

This clonotype was picked up many times. The chain combines TRBV20-1 with TRBJ2-3, with 10 bases aligning to TRBD2. V lost 1 base to trimming and J lost 11 bases; unmatched junction nucleotides: 6. The length of the CDR3 is 13 residues. Germline CDR1 and CDR2: DFQATT and SNEGSKA (reference sequence). The CDR3 spells CSARASGSGVQYF. The CDR3 DNA reads as TGCAGTGCTAGAGCTAGCGGGAGTGGCGTGCAGTATTTT.

In its sample, this clonotype was seen many times. The chain carries TRBV24-1 and TRBJ2-3; TRBD1 aligns across 12 bases. CDR3 length: 16 residues. Per the germline V gene, CDR1 is KGHDR and CDR2 is SFDVKD. V shed 4 bases and J 5 bases; nucleotides not matched to a gene: 6. DNA of the CDR3: TGTGCCACCAGTGAACCGGGACAGGGGGCGGGAGATACGCAGTATTTT. This gives the protein CATSEPGQGAGDTQYF.

This clonotype was found a few times. The rearrangement uses TRBV6-2 or TRBV6-3 and TRBJ2-3, with 7 bases identical to TRBD2. The trim removed 1 base at V and 3 bases at J, leaving 4 bases unmatched. Looked up from germline, CDR1 is MNHEY and CDR2 is SVGEGT. There are 15 residues in the CDR3. CDR3 in amino acids: CASSYLLARTDTQYF. As DNA, the CDR3 is TGTGCCAGCAGTTACTTACTAGCGCGAACAGATACGCAGTATTTT.

This clonotype was seen ten or more times. The chain recombines TRBV24-1 with TRBJ2-1; 16 positions agree with TRBD2. CDR1 is KGHDR, CDR2 SFDVKD, per germline. The trim removed 7 bases at V and 6 bases at J, leaving 11 bases unmatched. This CDR3 has 18 amino acids. CDR3 amino acids: CATRVGLAGGPSGNEQFF. As DNA, the CDR3 is TGTGCCACCAGGGTGGGACTAGCGGGAGGGCCCTCGGGCAATGAGCAGTTCTTC.

The chain combines TRBV6-4 with TRBJ2-1; TRBD1 matches 7 bases. This CDR3 region has 15 residues. After removal of 10 bases from V and 2 bases from J, the junction contained 11 bases not matched to a gene. The V gene's germline CDR1 is MRHNA and CDR2 SNTAGT. This chain's CDR3 is CATRQGSDPYNEQFF. CDR3 DNA sequence: TGTGCCACCCGACAGGGATCGGACCCCTACAATGAGCAGTTCTTC.

This clonotype was seen ten or more times. The chain uses TRBV20-1 and TRBJ2-3; 9 bases are a match to TRBD2. Germline V gene lookup returns CDR1 DFQATT and CDR2 SNEGSKA (reference sequence). Trimming at V came to 0 bases and at J to 3 bases, leaving 10 bases not matched to a gene. This CDR3 is built from 17 residues. CDR3 loop: CSARDLSAGGLTDTQYF. The CDR3 coding sequence is TGCAGTGCTAGAGATCTCTCGGCGGGAGGGCTAACAGATACGCAGTATTTT.

At least ten counts were recorded for this clonotype. An end of the junction differs from the germline gene, which may be a read error. This chain joins TRBV14 and TRBJ1-2; possibly TRBD1 for D (5 bases). The CDR3 has 12 residues. Germline V gene lookup returns CDR1 SGHDN and CDR2 FVKESK. The chain's CDR3 is CASSQAGYGYTF. DNA for the CDR3: TGTGCCAGCAGTCAAGCAGGGTATGGCTACACCTTC. Full variable domain (missing parts from reference TRBV14 and TRBJ1-2): EAGVTQFPSHSVIEKGQTVTLRCDPISGHDNLYWYRRVMGKEIKFLLHFVKESKQDESGMPNNRFLAERTGGTYSTLKVQPAELEDSGVYFCASSQAGYGYTFGSGTRLTVV.

This sequence joins TRBV20-1 and TRBJ1-4; a weak D match, TRBD1 (6 bases). CDR3 length: 12 residues. Germline V lookup: CDR1 DFQATT, CDR2 SNEGSKA (reference sequence). V shed 3 bases and J shed 8 bases, with 10 bases lying between them. In nucleotides, the CDR3 is TGCAGTGCTAGGGACAGTGGCGAAAAACTGTTTTTT. This gives the protein CSARDSGEKLFF.

The chain employs TRBV19 and TRBJ2-1; the match to TRBD2 covers 9 bases. CDR3 length: 13 amino acids. V trimming: 5 bases; J trimming: 10 bases; junction bases outside the gene matches: 6. Germline CDR1 LNHDA, CDR2 SQIVND (reference sequence). CDR3: CASSPAGGFEQFF. In DNA, the CDR3 is TGTGCCAGTAGTCCAGCGGGAGGTTTCGAGCAGTTCTTC.